This T cell receptor beta chain was identified during a study of long-term antiretroviral therapy in people with HIV (dated by TCRdb to 2022 to 2024). About the study as a whole: The earliest samples were collected approximately a decade before the 2015 WHO recommendation for immediate ART, a period when ART was typically delayed until CD4 counts fell. Whether ART initiation and durable HIV suppression were associated with changes in peripheral blood TRB repertoire composition and diversity was tested in a retrospective serial study. Of the roughly 30 participants with HIV, eleven were female. The cohort contributed about 190 cryopreserved PBMC samples from under 35 adults with confirmed HIV infection, collected serially over a mean of about six years (range 1-12). No cross-contamination during QIAcube processing was seen in test extractions of a monoclonal T-cell line run alongside roughly 30 polyclonal samples. The research as a whole found: Expanded TRB clones identified before ART initiation dominated the repertoire at all time points, although this dominance fluctuated and declined in many PLHIV after ART. Starting ART was linked to a significant rise in TRB diversity, yet even after long-term ART the diversity remained significantly lower than in transplant donor controls. Inferences about post-ART repertoire changes were limited because no data were available on ART adherence, viral resistance or therapy changes. Because pre-ART samples had limited cell numbers, unsorted PBMC were profiled rather than sorted CD4+ and CD8+ T cells. Limited PBMC availability meant only the TCR beta chain was sequenced, without alpha chain pairing. Compared with controls, HIV repertoires had narrower CDR3 length ranges, and the network structure pointed to an antigen-experienced repertoire that shifted only slightly toward naive after ART. The samples span the years 2004 to 2017, and the ART regimens used at that time may not be as effective as current regimens.

Inclusion was restricted to participants for whom at least one PBMC sample before ART initiation and at least two post-ART samples were available. Every participant with HIV received treatment in the United States of America. Cryopreserved samples of about 0.95-10 million PBMC were thawed and washed before DNA extraction. At the time of the earliest PBMC sample for each participant with HIV, ages ranged from 23 to 54 years. PBMC samples from each participant spanned 1-4 timepoints before ART initiation and 2-8 timepoints after ART initiation, with a median of 7 samples. For every participant, serial HIV viral load, CD4+ T-cell count, ART history and demographic data were obtained. A Qiagen kit on a QIAcube was used to extract genomic DNA from unsorted PBMC, with samples processed in batches of 12. The immunoSEQ hsTCRB v3.0 assay was used at survey level resolution to sequence the TRB variable region. The target sequencing depth for TRB was about 35,000-50,000 T-cell genomes per sample. Pooled TRB libraries were sequenced on an Illumina MiSeq with a v3 150-cycle kit. Per the original workflow: Analysis of repertoires was carried out in R inside a reproducible Nextflow workflow spanning QC, data transformation and analysis. LymphoSeq2, an R package for exploring AIRR-Seq data, was used to implement custom analyses. A handful of samples yielding fewer than 5000 total TRB sequences were excluded, leaving over 150 analyzed HIV repertoires. Of the 188 retained HIV repertoires, some 60 were collected before and 120 to 130 after ART initiation. Each repertoire was downsampled to 5000 TRB nucleotide sequences, and summary statistics were averaged across 100 downsampling iterations. The analysis kept only TRB sequences whose CDR3 regions were at least seven amino acids long. A Shannon entropy-derived clonality score and the Gini coefficient were used to measure diversity. In the repertoire networks, any two of the top 5000 CDR3 amino acid sequences were connected whenever the two sequences differed by an edit distance of one. Antigen specificity groups and MHC restriction were predicted for TRB CDR3 amino acid sequences with GLIPH2. To flag known CMV, EBV, HIV or tissue antigen associations, CDR3 amino acid sequences were matched against VDJdb and McPAS-TCR. Pre-ART, post-ART and control groups were compared with Wilcoxon signed-rank tests and Holm-Bonferroni correction. This is the immuneACCESS table as TCRdb keeps it, with only in-frame sequences that have V and J called. A part of the clones is gone; compared with another copy, unresolved V genes explain less than half, and the rest is unexplained. The DNA was the basis for D and trimming; V, J and clone size are from that table. This sample lists about 24,000 clones; 95% were detected once. The ten most abundant clones make up 2% to 2.5% of the sample.

Concerning this clone: What this receptor recognizes is not known. No clone much larger than this one lies a single base away; base qualities are absent.

The TCR was taken from a woman aged 45-59 years with HIV. Here the sequenced sample was unsorted PBMCs, taken 4.8 to 5 years after starting antiretroviral therapy.

The CDR3 protein: CASSFRGRVGASEQYF. The DNA is TGTGCCAGCAGCTTTCGCGGTAGGGTTGGGGCATCCGAGCAGTACTTC. This receptor chain uses TRBV11-2 and TRBJ2-7; TRBD1 is a weak D gene call, 5 bases matching. CDR3 length: 16 amino acids, cysteine to phenylalanine. The entry retains the CDR3 DNA only, 48 bases that are in frame from base 1. CDR1 and CDR2 are read off the germline V gene as SGHAT and FQNNGV. The V end loses 3 bases and the J end loses 6 bases, and a stretch of 21 bases separates them.